Below, 16 T cell receptor beta chains from the same sample are listed, as sequenced in a study of cytomegalovirus exposure and HLA in healthy donors. The PCR was carried out with 60 Vbeta primers and 13 Jbeta primers. This table comes from immunoSEQ multiplex PCR, and its TCRdb copy is limited to in-frame clones, with some not included. Altogether 150,000 to 200,000 clones are present, 75% to 85% being singletons, with the ten largest covering 5% to 7%. Specimen: PBMCs. These receptors were obtained from a man aged 50-59 years in good health and CMV-seropositive.

The rearrangement joins TRBV10-3 to TRBJ2-1; 10 bases line up with TRBD2. Per germline, CDR1 ENHRY and CDR2 SYGVKD. Trimming removed 5 bases from V and 8 bases from J; junction bases left unmatched: 9. CDR3 length equals 15 residues. Here the CDR3 reads CAISSSGSLGDEQFF. DNA for the CDR3: TGTGCCATCAGTTCTAGCGGGAGTCTGGGGGATGAGCAGTTCTTC.

The rearrangement joins TRBV11-2 to TRBJ2-3, with 11 bases aligning to TRBD2. In germline, CDR1 is SGHAT, CDR2 FQNNGV. V was clipped by 1 base and J by 6 bases; unmatched bases: 9. CDR3 length: 17 amino acids. The CDR3 reads CASSLVGTSGGRDTQYF. The CDR3 DNA follows: TGTGCCAGCAGCTTAGTGGGTACTAGCGGGGGTAGGGATACGCAGTATTTT.

J is TRBJ1-1 and V is TRBV11-3; TRBD1 agrees at 10 bases. Germline assignment: CDR1 SGHNT and CDR2 YENEEA. With 6 bases clipped from V and 0 bases from J, the junction kept 4 bases outside the gene matches. The CDR3 sequence is 15 residues long. The CDR3 protein is CASRDRGSVNTEAFF. CDR3 sequence (DNA): TGTGCCAGCAGGGACAGGGGGAGCGTGAACACTGAAGCTTTCTTT. The whole variable domain, filled in from reference TRBV11-3 and TRBJ1-1, reads EAGVVQSPRYKIIEKKQPVAFWCNPISGHNTLYWYLQNLGQGPELLIRYENEEAVDDSQLPKDRFSAERLKGVDSTLKIQPAELGDSAVYLCASRDRGSVNTEAFFGQGTRLTVV.

V gene TRBV6-5 combines with J gene TRBJ2-2; TRBD2 agrees at 10 bases. The J segment lost 7 bases and the V segment lost 6 bases, leaving 5 bases of the junction unmatched. The CDR3 contains 14 residues. CDR1 and CDR2 from the germline V gene are MNHEY and SVGAGI. The chain's CDR3 is CASRAGGRSGELFF. CDR3 nucleotides: TGTGCCAGCAGAGCGGGGGGGCGGAGCGGGGAGCTGTTTTTT.

This chain joins TRBV15 and TRBJ2-1, with 7 bases aligning to TRBD2. J gave up 4 bases and V 2 bases, and 11 bases lay outside the gene matches. Germline CDR1 reads LNHNV; CDR2 reads YYDKDF (reference sequence). The CDR3 consists of 17 residues. This CDR3 reads CATSRSYMASGYNEQFF. CDR3 nucleotides: TGTGCCACCAGCAGATCCTATATGGCTAGCGGTTACAATGAGCAGTTCTTC.

In its sample, this clone was seen once. The chain combines TRBV5-4 with TRBJ2-1; TRBD2 might be the D (5 bases). Germline V lookup: CDR1 SGHNT, CDR2 YYREEE (reference sequence). V was cut by 4 bases and J by 1 base, with 15 bases left in between. The CDR3 contains 16 residues. The CDR3 bases are TGTGCCAGCAGCACTGGAGAGCGGAGATCCTACAATGAGCAGTTCTTC. It codes for CASSTGERRSYNEQFF. Full variable domain (remainder filled in from reference TRBV5-4 and TRBJ2-1): ETGVTQSPTHLIKTRGQQVTLRCSSQSGHNTVSWYQQALGQGPQFIFQYYREEENGRGNFPPRFSGLQFPNYSSELNVNALELDDSALYLCASSTGERRSYNEQFFGPGTRLTVL.

In DNA form, the CDR3 reads TGTGCCAGCAGCCCGCGGACAGGGTCCCCCTACAATGAGCAGTTCTTC. Protein product: CASSPRTGSPYNEQFF. This rearrangement joins TRBV9 to TRBJ2-1; 8 positions match TRBD1. CDR3 length equals 16 residues. Looked up from germline, CDR1 is SGDLS and CDR2 is YYNGEE. With V trimmed by 4 bases and J by 2 bases, 8 bases remained unmatched.

This chain connects TRBV10-2 to TRBJ1-2, with 8 bases fitting TRBD1. The CDR3 spans 14 residues. In germline, CDR1 is WSHSY, CDR2 SAAADI. With 5 bases clipped from V and 4 bases from J, the junction kept 6 bases outside the gene matches. For the CDR3, the DNA is TGCGCCAGCAGTTATGGACAGGGTAGCTATGGCTACACCTTC. Its protein product is CASSYGQGSYGYTF.

The chain links TRBV10-3 to TRBJ2-7; TRBD2 agrees at 10 bases. The CDR3 sequence is 16 residues long. Germline CDR1 reads ENHRY; CDR2 reads SYGVKD. V dropped 6 bases and J dropped 0; count of bases not matched to a gene: 8. CDR3 sequence: CAISPSGGFSSYEQYF. CDR3 DNA sequence: TGTGCCATCAGCCCTAGCGGGGGCTTCAGCTCCTACGAGCAGTACTTC.

The rearrangement uses TRBV19 and TRBJ2-3, with TRBD2 matching 7 bases. The germline CDR1 and CDR2 sequences are LNHDA and SQIVND (reference sequence). The CDR3 is 14 amino acids. After removal of 5 bases from V and 6 bases from J, the junction contained 8 bases not matched to a gene. The DNA for the CDR3 is TGTGCCAGTAGTCACCGGGGGGACGGGGATACGCAGTATTTT. Protein product: CASSHRGDGDTQYF.

The chain links TRBV28 to TRBJ1-2, with TRBD1 identical over 12 bases. The V gene's germline CDR1 is MDHEN and CDR2 SYDVKM. The CDR3 is 15 amino acids. J gave up 8 bases and V 7 bases, and 11 bases lay outside the gene matches. CDR3 in amino acids: CASTFGTGGTGGYTF. The CDR3 nucleotides read TGTGCCAGCACCTTTGGGACAGGGGGCACTGGGGGCTACACCTTC.

The rearrangement joins TRBV9 to TRBJ1-6; 10 bases match TRBD1. With 0 bases clipped from V and 7 bases from J, the junction kept 1 base outside the gene matches. The CDR3 contains 15 residues. Germline CDR1 and CDR2: SGDLS and YYNGEE. This chain's CDR3 is CASSVAGQGNSPLHF. In DNA form, the CDR3 reads TGTGCCAGCAGCGTAGCGGGACAGGGGAATTCACCCCTCCACTTT.

The sample holds one count of this clone. The chain recombines TRBV27 with TRBJ1-5; TRBD1 matches at 8 bases. CDR3 length: 15 amino acids. The germline gives CDR1 MNHEY, CDR2 SMNVEV (reference sequence). The V and J ends lost 11 bases and 2 bases, in that order; junction bases with no gene match: 11. The CDR3 region has the DNA TGTGCCTGCAAGCGGACAGGGTTAGGCAATCAGCCCCAGCATTTT. It is translated as CACKRTGLGNQPQHF.

The rearrangement joins TRBV2 to TRBJ2-7, with TRBD1 identical over 11 bases. V was clipped by 6 bases and J by 6 bases; unmatched bases: 10. The CDR3 loop spans 15 amino acids. Looked up from germline, CDR1 is SNHLY and CDR2 is FYNNEI. The CDR3 DNA is TGTGCCAGCAGGCCAAATTGGACAGGGGGCGGCGAGCAGTACTTC. As protein: CASRPNWTGGGEQYF.

The genes are TRBV25-1 and TRBJ1-2; TRBD1 matches 7 bases. Germline CDR1 and CDR2: MGHDK and SYGVNS. This CDR3 is 14 amino acids long. Losses at the gene ends were 1 base for V and 5 bases for J; bases not matched to a gene: 4. As DNA, the CDR3 is TGTGCCAGCAGTGAATGGGACAGTTCGTATGGCTACACCTTC. Translating gives CASSEWDSSYGYTF.

The chain couples TRBV7-8 to TRBJ1-2, with D perhaps TRBD1 (5 bases). This CDR3 has 11 amino acids. CDR1 is SGHVS, CDR2 FQNEAQ, per germline. Trimming took 6 bases from V and 7 from J, leaving 9 bases between them. CDR3 DNA: TGTGCCAGCAGGGGAGGGGCTGGCTACACCTTC. Translating it yields CASRGGAGYTF.